This TCR beta chain was sequenced in a study of blood T cell repertoires in COVID-19 (dated by TCRdb to the early 2020s). About the investigation overall: Collaborator samples came from the United States, Italy and Spain and covered acute and convalescent phases of COVID-19. The material from the prospective study consisted of cDNA or gDNA derived from T cells, B-cell-depleted T cells, or PBMCs. Subjects who had been exposed to COVID-19, were actively infected with it, or had recovered from it provided the deeply sampled blood TCRbeta repertoires that made up the dataset. A freely available public database, intended as a resource for researchers studying the immune response to SARS-CoV-2, is where the repertoires were released. The samples were drawn from two sources: the first 160 participants of the ongoing ImmuneRACE study, and 1,200 or so subjects contributed by 6 global collaborators. The sample metadata nearly always contained a de-identified subject ID, COVID-19 status, age in years and sex. Where available, HLA class I and class II types were taken from metadata supplied by the sample provider and were not determined by assay-based typing.

Each collaborating institution followed its own protocols to collect whole blood in K2EDTA tubes. For TCRbeta analysis, collaborator samples were shipped as frozen whole blood, as isolated PBMCs, or as DNA extracted from either sample type. TCRbeta CDR3 regions were amplified from genomic DNA by means of the immunoSEQ Assay, a bias-controlled multiplex PCR. In the authors' own workflow: The number of nucleated cells in each sample was estimated from the amplification of reference gene primers within the assay. Sequence reads were collapsed and filtered to measure the absolute abundance of every unique TCRbeta CDR3 rearrangement. For each sample, productive Simpson clonality was calculated by taking the square root of Simpson's diversity index across productive rearrangements. Drawn from immuneACCESS, this table holds only the in-frame rearrangements with V and J called that TCRdb kept. Clones are partly lost; checked studies trace under half to an unresolved V gene and leave the rest unexplained. D and trimming were read from the DNA, whereas the V and J calls and clone size are those reported in that table. The sample profile shows 84,000 or so clones; roughly 86% of them were found once. 1.2% of the sample rests with the top ten.

Including cysteine and phenylalanine, the CDR3 has 15 amino acids. The only DNA kept is the CDR3, 45 bases in frame from the first base. Trimming takes 5 bases from V and 1 base from J, and the germline ends sit 11 bases apart. The germline V gene (reference sequence) gives CDR1 as SEHNR and CDR2 as FQNEAQ. About this clone itself: No antigen is known for it. The record has no base qualities; no much larger clone is one base away.

Study-wide conclusions, independent of this receptor: Clinical and demographic metadata were provided uncurated, with the amount varying by source and participant.

The sample was peripheral blood. This clonotype was sampled from a woman at least 80 years old with acute or convalescent COVID-19. The chain joins TRBV7-9 to TRBJ2-2; perhaps TRBD2 is the D gene, with 6 bases matching. The nucleotide sequence reads TGTGCCAGCAGCCCGGGACTGATGAACACCGGGGAGCTGTTTTTT. This translates into CASSPGLMNTGELFF.